Sequencing of this T cell receptor (beta chain) was carried out in a study of response to subunit inactivated influenza vaccine. From the RT-PCR reads, TCRdb called clonotypes with MiXCR, one entry per CDR3 protein. Of roughly 670,000 distinct CDR3 sequences in the sample, about 15% were seen once. Study findings and constraints: T cells newly recruited by each seasonal influenza vaccination are few, the authors suggested.

Concerning this clonotype itself: Its target is not known.

Trimming took 7 bases from V and 3 from J, leaving 10 bases between them. CDR1 and CDR2 from the germline V gene are LGHNA and YNFKEQ. The CDR3 contains 13 residues. The receptor was derived from a man aged 45-60 years who received an inactivated influenza vaccine. This sample comprised PBMCs from blood, obtained less than 15 days before vaccination. The chain recombines TRBV4-2 with TRBJ2-1; D is undetermined. This CDR3 is CASTGHDYNEQFF. The DNA for the CDR3 is TGTGCCAGCACCGGGCATGACTACAATGAGCAGTTCTTC.